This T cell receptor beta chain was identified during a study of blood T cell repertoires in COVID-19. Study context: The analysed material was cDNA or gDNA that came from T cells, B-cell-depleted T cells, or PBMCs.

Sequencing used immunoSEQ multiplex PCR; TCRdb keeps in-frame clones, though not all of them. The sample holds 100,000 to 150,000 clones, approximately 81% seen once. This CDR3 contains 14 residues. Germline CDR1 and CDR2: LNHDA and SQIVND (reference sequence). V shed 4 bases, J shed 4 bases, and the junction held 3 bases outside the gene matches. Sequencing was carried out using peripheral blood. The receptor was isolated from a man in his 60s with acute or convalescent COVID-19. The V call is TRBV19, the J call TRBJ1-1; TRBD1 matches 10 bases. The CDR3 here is CASSKGQGGTEAFF. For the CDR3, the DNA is TGTGCCAGTAGTAAAGGACAGGGGGGCACTGAAGCTTTCTTT.